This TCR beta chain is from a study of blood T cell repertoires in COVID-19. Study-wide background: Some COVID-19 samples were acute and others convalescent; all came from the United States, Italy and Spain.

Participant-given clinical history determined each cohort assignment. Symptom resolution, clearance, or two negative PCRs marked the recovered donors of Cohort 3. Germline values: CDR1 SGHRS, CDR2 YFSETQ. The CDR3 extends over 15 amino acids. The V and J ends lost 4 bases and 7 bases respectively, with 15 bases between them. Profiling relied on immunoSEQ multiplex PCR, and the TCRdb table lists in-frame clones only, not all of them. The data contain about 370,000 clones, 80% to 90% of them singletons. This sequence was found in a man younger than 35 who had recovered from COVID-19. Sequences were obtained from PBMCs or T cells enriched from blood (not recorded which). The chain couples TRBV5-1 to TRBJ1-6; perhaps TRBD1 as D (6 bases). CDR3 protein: CASSTAGGGNSPLHF. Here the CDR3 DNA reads TGCGCCAGCAGCACGGCGGGAGGGGGGAATTCACCCCTCCACTTT. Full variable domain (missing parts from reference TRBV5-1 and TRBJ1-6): KAGVTQTPRYLIKTRGQQVTLSCSPISGHRSVSWYQQTPGQGLQFLFEYFSETQRNKGNFPGRFSGRQFSNSRSEMNVSTLELGDSALYLCASSTAGGGNSPLHFGNGTRLTVT.